This T cell receptor (beta chain) was identified in a study of a mutant IDH1 vaccine in newly diagnosed glioma listed by TCRdb under 2021. With regard to the full study: Patients were given eight vaccinations, in weeks 1, 3, 5, 7, 11, 15, 19 and 23, which matched visits V03 through V10. Vaccination began 4-6 weeks after radiotherapy alone, or alongside temozolomide cycles in the chemotherapy-containing groups. Of the approximately 29 treated patients, around 62% were male and around 40% were female, and a mean age of roughly 40 years was recorded. Before enrollment, most patients had been given radiochemotherapy with temozolomide as standard therapy, while the rest had received either radiotherapy alone or temozolomide alone. Peripheral blood was drawn at six visits: V03 (baseline), V05, V07, V10, V12 and V13. For exploratory analyses, around 26 treated patients had longitudinal TCRB deep sequencing done wherever samples were available. Points the paper makes about the study in general: Selection of PBMC samples for TCRB deep sequencing was based on availability. The authors noted that analyses of patient blood samples could not be reproduced because of sample limitations. Pseudoprogression seemed to be unrelated to changes in the top peripheral T cell clonotypes found by TCRB sequencing. Immune responses induced by the vaccine were seen in approximately 93% of patients across multiple MHC alleles.

A remark on this clone: Its target antigen remains unknown. Per-base quality was not reported, and no clone a single base away is much larger than it.

To prepare the library, the immunoSEQ multiplex PCR assay was applied. Following the manufacturer's protocol, the hsTCRB Kit was used to amplify rearranged TCR beta chain sequences. TCRB libraries were sequenced on an Illumina MiSeq. The authors' pipeline ran thus. The proprietary platform of the kit vendor was used for demultiplexing, trimming and gene mapping. TCRdb retrieved this table from immuneACCESS and kept in-frame rearrangements only. Not all clones are present; in checked studies, unresolved V genes account for under half, and no reason is known for the remainder. From that table come the V and J calls and clone size; the DNA was used to work out D and trimming. The sample table lists around 40,000 clones, 70% to 90% of them with a count of one. The ten top clones hold around 1.5% of the sample. V lost 11 bases and J lost 3 bases; the stretch between them is 14 bases long. Via the germline V gene, CDR1 is ENHRY and CDR2 SYGVKD. The CDR3 goes from the cysteine to the phenylalanine over 14 residues. Kept here is only the CDR3 DNA, which spans 42 bases and is read in frame from base 1.

The time point label, read with the paper, signifies: week 5, during vaccination. Each vaccine dose was 300 ug of a 20-mer mutant IDH1 peptide in Montanide, given subcutaneously with topical imiquimod. Newly diagnosed WHO grade 3 or 4 IDH1-mutant astrocytomas showing loss of nuclear ATRX were present in the donors. The samples were drawn from NOA16, a multicentre, single-arm, open-label phase I trial in Germany that tested a mutant IDH1 peptide vaccine in humans for the first time. The DNeasy Blood and Tissue Kit was used to extract genomic DNA from EDTA blood for TCRB sequencing. Recombination connected TRBV10-3 to TRBJ2-6; TRBD1 is a weak D gene call, 5 bases matching. The sample was PBMCs, taken from a glioma patient whose treatment included an IDH1 peptide vaccine. The source of this sequence is a man aged 40-50 years with glioma. The DNA reads as follows: TGTGCCGGACGTACAGGACGTGGGGCCAACGTCCTGACTTTC. This encodes CAGRTGRGANVLTF.